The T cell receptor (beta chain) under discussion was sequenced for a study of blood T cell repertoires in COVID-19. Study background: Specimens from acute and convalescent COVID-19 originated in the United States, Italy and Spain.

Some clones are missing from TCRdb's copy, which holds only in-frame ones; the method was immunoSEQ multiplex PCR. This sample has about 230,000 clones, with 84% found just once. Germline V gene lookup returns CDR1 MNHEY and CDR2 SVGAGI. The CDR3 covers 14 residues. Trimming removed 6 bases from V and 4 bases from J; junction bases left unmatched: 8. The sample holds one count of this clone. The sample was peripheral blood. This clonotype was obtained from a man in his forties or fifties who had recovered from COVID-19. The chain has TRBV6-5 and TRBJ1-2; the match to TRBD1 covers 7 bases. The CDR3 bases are TGTGCCAGCAGCCGCGACAGGGAGGCCTATGGCTACACCTTC. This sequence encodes CASSRDREAYGYTF.